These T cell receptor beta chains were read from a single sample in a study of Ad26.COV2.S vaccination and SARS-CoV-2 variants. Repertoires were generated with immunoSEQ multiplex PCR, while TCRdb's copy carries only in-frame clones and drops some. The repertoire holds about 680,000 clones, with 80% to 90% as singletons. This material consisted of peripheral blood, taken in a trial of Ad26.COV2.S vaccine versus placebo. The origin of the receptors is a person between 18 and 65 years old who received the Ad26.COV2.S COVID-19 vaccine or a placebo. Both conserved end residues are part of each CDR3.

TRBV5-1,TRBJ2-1,CASSTPGGGNEQFF
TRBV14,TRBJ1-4,CASSPRRGGGEKLFF
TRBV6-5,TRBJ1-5,CASRSRLGNQPQHF
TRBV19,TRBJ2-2,CASSITGDYTGELFF
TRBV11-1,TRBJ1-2,CASSPDSGTGYGYTF
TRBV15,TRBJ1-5,CATSRSNQPQHF
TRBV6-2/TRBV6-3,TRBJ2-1,CASSYGGSSYNEQFF
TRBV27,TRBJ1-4,CASSTRFRGEEKLFF
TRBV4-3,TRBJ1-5,CASSAHRGGGQPQHF
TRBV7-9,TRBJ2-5,CASSLTKRGSQYF
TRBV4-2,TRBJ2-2,CASQLTGVTGELFF
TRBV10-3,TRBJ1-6,CAIRAGQGGHSPLHF
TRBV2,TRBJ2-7,CASSEKSGRAWYEQYF
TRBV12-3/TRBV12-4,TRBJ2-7,CASSLRDTSQYF
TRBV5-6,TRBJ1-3,CASSLEHRVSGNTIYF
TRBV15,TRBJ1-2,CATSRVAGEDYGYTF
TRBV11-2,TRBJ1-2,CASSLAGQAQWYGYTF
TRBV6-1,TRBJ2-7,CASSDWGRNYEQYF
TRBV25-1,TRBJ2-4,CASSEYGTAKNIQYF
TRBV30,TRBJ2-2,CAWSVQGGTGELFF
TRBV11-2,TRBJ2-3,CASSSNALWRGDRTDTQYF
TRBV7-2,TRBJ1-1,CASSSRSGVNTEAFF
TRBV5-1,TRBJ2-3,CASSFEGIGTDTQYF
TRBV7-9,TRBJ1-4,CASSWTGGAEKLFF
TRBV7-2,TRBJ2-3,CASSLSQGRNTQYF
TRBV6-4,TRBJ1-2,CASTPRQGDYGYTF
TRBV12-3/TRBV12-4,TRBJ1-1,CASNLQGVEAFF
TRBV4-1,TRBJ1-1,CASSQGRGGGQGDTEAFF
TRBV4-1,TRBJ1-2,CASSQDFTDRYGYTF
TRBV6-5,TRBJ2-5,CASSTGTGQETQYF
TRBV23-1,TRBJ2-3,CASQGCSGGAETDTQYF
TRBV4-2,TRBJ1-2,CASSQDLGGAQSYGYTF
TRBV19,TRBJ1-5,CASSIGQGDQPQHF
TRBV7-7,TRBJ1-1,CASSPMTGPNTEAFF
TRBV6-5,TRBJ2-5,CASSYRSTQETQYF
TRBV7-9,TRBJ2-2,CASIPGWKGTGELFF
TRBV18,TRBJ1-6,CASSPRENNSPLHF
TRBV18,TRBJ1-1,CASSPPSGTGENTEAFF
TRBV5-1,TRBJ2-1,CASSLGGFSYNEQFF
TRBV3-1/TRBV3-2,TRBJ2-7,CASSVLPTREQYF